This T cell receptor beta chain was obtained from a study of control samples from healthy donors and cancer patients. Clones were sequenced by immunoSEQ multiplex PCR, and TCRdb holds only the in-frame ones, with some missing. The profile shows about 94,000 clones, 70% to 90% of them singletons. Germline V lookup: CDR1 ENHRY, CDR2 SYGVKD. CDR3 length: 14 residues. V lost 5 bases and J lost 7; bases outside the gene matches: 5. This TCR was sampled from a woman aged 45 to 65 in good health. The genes are TRBV10-3 and TRBJ1-2; TRBD1 matches at 12 bases. The sample taken for sequencing was blood. The CDR3 bases are TGTGCCATCAGTCCGGGACAGGGGGCTGCTGGCTACACCTTC. It is translated as CAISPGQGAAGYTF.